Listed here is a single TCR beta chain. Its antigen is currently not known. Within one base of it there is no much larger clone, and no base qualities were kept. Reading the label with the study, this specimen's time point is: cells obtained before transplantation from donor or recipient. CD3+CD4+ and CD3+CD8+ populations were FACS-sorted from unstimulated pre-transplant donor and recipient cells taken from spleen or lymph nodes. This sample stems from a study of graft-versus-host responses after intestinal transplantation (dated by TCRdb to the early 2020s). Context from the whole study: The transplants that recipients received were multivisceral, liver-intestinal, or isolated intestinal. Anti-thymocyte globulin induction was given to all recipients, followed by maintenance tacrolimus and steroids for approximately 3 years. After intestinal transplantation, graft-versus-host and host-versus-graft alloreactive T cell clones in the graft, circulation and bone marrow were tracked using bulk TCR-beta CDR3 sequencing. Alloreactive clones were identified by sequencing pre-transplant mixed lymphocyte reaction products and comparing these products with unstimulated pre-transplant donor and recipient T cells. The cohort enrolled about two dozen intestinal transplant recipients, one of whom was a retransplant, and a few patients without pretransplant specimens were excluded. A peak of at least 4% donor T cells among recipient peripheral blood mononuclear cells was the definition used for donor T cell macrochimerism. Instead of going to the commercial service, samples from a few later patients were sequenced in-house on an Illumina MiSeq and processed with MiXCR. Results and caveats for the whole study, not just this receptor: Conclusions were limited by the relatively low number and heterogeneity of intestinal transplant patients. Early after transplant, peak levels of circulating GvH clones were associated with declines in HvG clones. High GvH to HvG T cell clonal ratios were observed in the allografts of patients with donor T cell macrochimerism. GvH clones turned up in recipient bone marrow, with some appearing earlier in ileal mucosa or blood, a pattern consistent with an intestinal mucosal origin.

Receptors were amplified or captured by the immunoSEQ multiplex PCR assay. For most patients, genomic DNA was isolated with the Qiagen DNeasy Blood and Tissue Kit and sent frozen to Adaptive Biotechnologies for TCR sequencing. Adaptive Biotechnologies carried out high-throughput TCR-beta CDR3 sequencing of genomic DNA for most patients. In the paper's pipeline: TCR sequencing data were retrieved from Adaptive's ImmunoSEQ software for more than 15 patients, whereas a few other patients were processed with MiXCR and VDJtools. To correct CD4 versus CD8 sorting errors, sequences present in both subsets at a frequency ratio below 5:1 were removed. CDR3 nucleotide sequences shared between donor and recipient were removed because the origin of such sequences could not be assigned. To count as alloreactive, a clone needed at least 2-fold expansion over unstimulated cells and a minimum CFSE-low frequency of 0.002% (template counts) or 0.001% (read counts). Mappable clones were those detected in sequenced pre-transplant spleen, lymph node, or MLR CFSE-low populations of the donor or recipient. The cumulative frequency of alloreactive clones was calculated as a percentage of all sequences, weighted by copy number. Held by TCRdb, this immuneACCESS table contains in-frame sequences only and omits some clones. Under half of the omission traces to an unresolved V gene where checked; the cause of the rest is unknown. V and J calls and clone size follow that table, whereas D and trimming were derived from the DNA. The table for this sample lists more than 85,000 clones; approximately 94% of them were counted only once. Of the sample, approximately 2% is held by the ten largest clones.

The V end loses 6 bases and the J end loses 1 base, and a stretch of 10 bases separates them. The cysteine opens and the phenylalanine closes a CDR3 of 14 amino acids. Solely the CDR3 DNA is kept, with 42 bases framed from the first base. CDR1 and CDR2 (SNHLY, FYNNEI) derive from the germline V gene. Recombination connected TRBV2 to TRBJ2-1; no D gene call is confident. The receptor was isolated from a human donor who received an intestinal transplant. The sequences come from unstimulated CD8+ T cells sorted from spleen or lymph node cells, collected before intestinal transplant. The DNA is TGTGCCAGCAGGGGTGCGGATTCCTACAATGAGCAGTTCTTC. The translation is CASRGADSYNEQFF. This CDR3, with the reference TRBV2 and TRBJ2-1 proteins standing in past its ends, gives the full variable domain EPEVTQTPSHQVTQMGQEVILRCVPISNHLYFYWYRQILGQKVEFLVSFYNNEISEKSEIFDDQFSVERPDGSNFTLKIRSTKLEDSAMYFCASRGADSYNEQFFGPGTRLTVL.